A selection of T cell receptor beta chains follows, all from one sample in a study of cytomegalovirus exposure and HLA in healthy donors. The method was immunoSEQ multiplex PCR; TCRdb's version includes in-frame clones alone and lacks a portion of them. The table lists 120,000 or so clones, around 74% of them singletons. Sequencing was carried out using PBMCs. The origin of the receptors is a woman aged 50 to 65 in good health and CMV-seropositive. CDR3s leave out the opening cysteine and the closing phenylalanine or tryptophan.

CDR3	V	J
ASSSRGYQPQH	TRBV7-2	TRBJ1-5
ASSLGQGSGANVLT	TRBV5-1	TRBJ2-6
ASTVQGASSGNTIY	TRBV28	TRBJ1-3
ASTTWDRGIGGYP	TRBV7-2	TRBJ1-2
ASSPTGTSYEQY	TRBV18	TRBJ2-7
ARIRGAAYEQY	TRBV5-3	TRBJ2-7
ASSMGAGNTEAF	TRBV19	TRBJ1-1
ASNQDSGANVLT	TRBV19	TRBJ2-6
ASADGLPGNTIY	TRBV2	TRBJ1-3
ASRVPVTSGANVLT	TRBV2	TRBJ2-6
ASSRDSGSIFRHNEQF	TRBV14	TRBJ2-1
SVATGSGANVLT	TRBV29-1	TRBJ2-6
ASSEGLGERPYEQY	TRBV25-1	TRBJ2-7
ASSFGTGGSPLH	TRBV5-1	TRBJ1-6
ASSPVTLTGMGEKLF	TRBV2	TRBJ1-4
ASSEGSRVVGYT	TRBV2	TRBJ1-2
ASSPAGPGSNQPQH	TRBV7-2	TRBJ1-5
ASSLTSGYNEQF	TRBV18	TRBJ2-1
ASSWDQGASGELF	TRBV6-5	TRBJ2-2
ASSLLETAKNIQY	TRBV5-6	TRBJ2-4
ASTRTGDINEQY	TRBV6-5	TRBJ2-7
AWSRESGNTIY	TRBV30	TRBJ1-3
ASSSGDRRRPQH	TRBV19	TRBJ1-5
ASSLLAGDSYEQY	TRBV27	TRBJ2-7
ASEDGRAQY	TRBV18	TRBJ2-3
ASSPRAAGSTDTQY	TRBV5-1	TRBJ2-3
ASIRTGNYGYT	TRBV5-6	TRBJ1-2
ASSKRGGGEQY	TRBV7-2	TRBJ2-7
ASSLEGGSYNEQF	TRBV5-4	TRBJ2-1
ASSHPGGASDTQY	TRBV4-2	TRBJ2-3
ASSQAGFQETQY	TRBV11-2	TRBJ2-5
ASSPNRYEQY	TRBV5-4	TRBJ2-7
ASSMNPWAETQY	TRBV5-1	TRBJ2-5
ASSQGLDYGYT	TRBV7-6	TRBJ1-2
ASSVAAGSNQPQH	TRBV9	TRBJ1-5
ASSPGDPVEQY	TRBV7-6	TRBJ2-7
ASSHGNEQF	TRBV6-6	TRBJ2-1
ASSPSDRGRGTEAF	TRBV6-6	TRBJ1-1
ASSDQGYSNQPQH	TRBV19	TRBJ1-5
ASSRTGAGADTQY	TRBV5-6	TRBJ2-3
ASSPRDRVNTEAF	TRBV7-9	TRBJ1-1
ASSESTVPANYGYT	TRBV25-1	TRBJ1-2
ASSLATGDTGELF	TRBV5-1	TRBJ2-2
ATSRDRASWTDTQY	TRBV15	TRBJ2-3